One sample yielded the 11 T cell receptor beta chains listed below, sequenced in a study of PD-1 blockade in classical Hodgkin lymphoma. The table came from immunoSEQ multiplex PCR; TCRdb's copy has only in-frame clones and leaves some out. Of tens of thousands of clones listed, around 78% are singletons. Brentuximab vedotin exposure varied, and every patient relapsed after autologous stem cell transplantation. The input for sequencing was peripheral blood mononuclear cells (PBMCs), taken before the second cycle of nivolumab. These receptors came from a human donor with classical Hodgkin lymphoma.

The chain has TRBV29-1 and TRBJ1-1, with no clear D. The V end lost 4 bases, the J end lost 1 base, and 10 bases lay between the germline ends. Germline CDR1 SQVTM, CDR2 ANQGSEA. The CDR3 loop spans 13 amino acids. DNA for the CDR3: TGCAGCGTTGTTGCCTATGGGAACACTGAAGCTTTCTTT. Translating gives CSVVAYGNTEAFF.

This clone was seen more than once but under ten times. The rearrangement uses TRBV5-6 and TRBJ2-7, with 8 bases identical to TRBD2. This CDR3 has 15 residues. Germline values: CDR1 SGHDT, CDR2 YYEEEE. V dropped 4 bases and J dropped 6; count of bases not matched to a gene: 12. CDR3 protein: CASSGATGGPAEQYF. The CDR3 bases are TGTGCCAGCAGCGGGGCGACGGGAGGGCCAGCCGAGCAGTACTTC.

The chain joins TRBV4-3 to TRBJ2-7; possibly TRBD1 for D (6 bases). Trimming took 1 base from V and 1 from J, leaving 8 bases between them. The CDR3 is 14 residues long. Germline V gene sequence: CDR1 LGHNA, CDR2 YSLEER. CDR3 DNA: TGCGCCAGCAGCCAAGTAGGGGGATCCTACGAGCAGTACTTC. Amino acid sequence: CASSQVGGSYEQYF.

This chain uses TRBV30 with TRBJ1-1, with a possible D match to TRBD1 (5 bases). This CDR3 has 12 amino acids. Germline CDR1 is GTSNPN and CDR2 is SVGIG (reference sequence). Trimming cost V 7 bases and J 5 bases, with 14 bases left between them. CDR3: CALKGVATEAFF. The CDR3 nucleotides are TGTGCCTTAAAAGGGGTTGCGACTGAAGCTTTCTTT.

The V gene is TRBV6-6, the J gene TRBJ2-1; no clear D. Germline loops: CDR1 MNHNY, CDR2 SVGAGI (reference sequence). CDR3 length equals 15 residues. V dropped 0 bases and J dropped 4 bases, with 10 bases sitting between them. CDR3 coding DNA: TGTGCCAGCAGTTACTCGCTAGGCAGGTACAATGAGCAGTTCTTC. This gives the protein CASSYSLGRYNEQFF.

The V gene is TRBV7-2, the J gene TRBJ2-2, with TRBD2 matching 9 bases. Germline V gene sequence: CDR1 SGHTA, CDR2 FQGNSA. V lost 2 bases to trimming and J lost 3 bases; unmatched junction nucleotides: 10. The CDR3 runs 18 residues. Here the CDR3 DNA reads TGTGCCAGCAGCTTAAGAGCTGGCGGGAGGGCGGACACCGGGGAGCTGTTTTTT. It yields the protein CASSLRAGGRADTGELFF.

V is TRBV9 and J is TRBJ2-3, with a possible D match to TRBD1 (6 bases). CDR1 and CDR2 from the germline V gene are SGDLS and YYNGEE. The CDR3 loop spans 15 amino acids. V was trimmed by 1 base and J by 1 base, leaving 10 bases between them. The CDR3 here is CASSVRGSGTDTQYF. In DNA, the CDR3 is TGTGCCAGCAGCGTAAGGGGGAGCGGCACAGATACGCAGTATTTT.

The rearrangement joins TRBV7-2 to TRBJ2-1; a weak D match, TRBD2 (7 bases). CDR3 length: 13 amino acids. V was trimmed by 5 bases and J by 9 bases, leaving 14 bases between them. Germline V gives CDR1 SGHTA, CDR2 FQGNSA. CDR3 region: CASSPRGGSEQFF. CDR3 sequence (DNA): TGTGCCAGCAGCCCCAGGGGCGGGAGTGAGCAGTTCTTC.

This clone was observed once. The rearrangement joins TRBV6-1 to TRBJ2-1; 7 nucleotides align to TRBD2. After removal of 1 base from V and 7 bases from J, the junction contained 19 bases not matched to a gene. The germline V gene encodes CDR1 MNHNS and CDR2 SASEGT. This CDR3 is built from 19 residues. The CDR3 loop reads CASSEGALQVGGSPNEQFF. The CDR3 coding sequence is TGTGCCAGCAGTGAAGGGGCCCTCCAAGTGGGCGGGAGCCCAAATGAGCAGTTCTTC.

This clone appeared a few times. The CDR3 bases are TGTGCCAGCAGGTTTTCGGATCAGCCCCAGCATTTT. It is translated as CASRFSDQPQHF. The V gene is TRBV28, the J gene TRBJ1-5; the D is unclear. The CDR3 loop spans 12 amino acids. V lost 6 bases and J lost 5, with 8 bases in between. The germline gives CDR1 MDHEN, CDR2 SYDVKM.

The V call is TRBV27, the J call TRBJ2-2; no reliable D call. The CDR3 spans 14 residues. The germline gives CDR1 MNHEY, CDR2 SMNVEV (reference sequence). V was trimmed by 2 bases and J by 8 bases, leaving 12 bases between them. For the CDR3, the DNA is TGTGCCAGCAGTTTAAGACCCACGTCGGGGGAGCTGTTTTTT. It is translated as CASSLRPTSGELFF.